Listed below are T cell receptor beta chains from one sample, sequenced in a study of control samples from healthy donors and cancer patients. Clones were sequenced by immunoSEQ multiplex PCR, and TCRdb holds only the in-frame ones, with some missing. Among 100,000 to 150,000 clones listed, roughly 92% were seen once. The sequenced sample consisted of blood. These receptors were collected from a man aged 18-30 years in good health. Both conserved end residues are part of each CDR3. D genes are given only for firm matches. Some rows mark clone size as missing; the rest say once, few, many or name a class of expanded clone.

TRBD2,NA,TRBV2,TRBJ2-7,TGTGCCAGCTCTGGGGAGGGGTCCTCCTACGAGCAGTACTTC,CASSGEGSSYEQYF
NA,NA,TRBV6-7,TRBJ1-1,TGTGCCAGCAGTCTAAAGTTGGAGTTGGCTGAAGCTTTCTTT,CASSLKLELAEAFF
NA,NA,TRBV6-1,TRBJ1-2,TGTGCCAGCAGTGAAGGCGGGGTTGACTATGGCTACACCTTC,CASSEGGVDYGYTF
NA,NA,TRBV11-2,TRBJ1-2,TGTGCCAGCAGCTTAGAGTTAGGAGGGCCCCTCTATGGCTACACCTTC,CASSLELGGPLYGYTF
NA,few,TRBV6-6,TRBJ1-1,TGTGCCAGCAGCAGGGGAGGTGAAGGTCGGGCTTTCTTT,CASSRGGEGRAFF
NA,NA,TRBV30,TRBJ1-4,TGTGCCTGGGATACAGAGGCCCCTAATGAAAAACTGTTTTTT,CAWDTEAPNEKLFF
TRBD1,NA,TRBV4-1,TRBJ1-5,TGCGCCAGCAGCCGAGGTAGGGAAGGGGGCTTCCCTCGAGATAGCAATCAGCCCCAGCATTTT,CASSRGREGGFPRDSNQPQHF
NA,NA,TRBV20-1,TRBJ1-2,TGCAGTGCTAGTAGCGGGAACTATGGCTACACCTTC,CSASSGNYGYTF
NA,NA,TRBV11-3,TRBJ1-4,TGTGCCAGCAGCTTCAGGTATAGTCTAAATGAAAAACTGTTTTTT,CASSFRYSLNEKLFF
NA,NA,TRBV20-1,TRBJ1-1,TGCAGTGCTCCCGAAGCTTTCTTT,CSAPEAFF
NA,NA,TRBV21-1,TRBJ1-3,TGTGCCAGCACCGCTACAAATGGGGGCCGGGGCCCCCGACGTTCTGGAAACACCATATATTTT,CASTATNGGRGPRRSGNTIYF
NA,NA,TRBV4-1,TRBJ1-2,TGCGCCAGCAGCCAAGGGATTTTCAACAGGAATGGCTACACCTTC,CASSQGIFNRNGYTF
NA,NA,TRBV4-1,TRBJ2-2,TGCGCCAGCAGCCAAGACGGACGGGCGATCACCGGGGAGCTGTTTTTT,CASSQDGRAITGELFF
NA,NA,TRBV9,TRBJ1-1,TGTGCCAGCAGCGTAGATGACTGGGGAACTGAAGCTTTCTTT,CASSVDDWGTEAFF
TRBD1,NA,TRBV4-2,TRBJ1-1,TGTGCCAGCAGCCAAGAAAACAGGGGAGACACTGAAGCTTTCTTT,CASSQENRGDTEAFF
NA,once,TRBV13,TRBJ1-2,TGTGCCAGCAGTTTTGGAGGGCGAGTCTACGGCTACACCTTC,CASSFGGRVYGYTF
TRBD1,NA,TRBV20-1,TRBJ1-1,TGCAGGGGTAACGACAGGGCTGAAGCTTTCTTT,CRGNDRAEAFF
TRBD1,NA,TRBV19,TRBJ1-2,TGTGCCAGTAGTATGGGACAGGTTTACACCTTC,CASSMGQVYTF
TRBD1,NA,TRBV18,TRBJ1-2,TGTGCCAGCTCACCGCAGGGGGGCATTACAAGCTACACCTTC,CASSPQGGITSYTF
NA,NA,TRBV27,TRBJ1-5,TGTGCCAGCAGTTTAGTTAGCAATCAGCCCCAGCATTTT,CASSLVSNQPQHF
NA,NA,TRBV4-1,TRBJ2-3,TGCGCCAGCAGCCAATTAGCGGCTAGCACAGATACGCAGTATTTT,CASSQLAASTDTQYF
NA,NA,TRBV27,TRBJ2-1,TGTGCCAGCAGTTTGATGGGGGTCAATGAGCAGTTCTTC,CASSLMGVNEQFF
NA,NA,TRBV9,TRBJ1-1,TGTGCCAGCAGCGTAGGTGGGGTCATGAACACTGAAGCTTTCTTT,CASSVGGVMNTEAFF
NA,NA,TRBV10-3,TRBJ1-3,TGTGCCATCAGTGAGTTGGGCGGGACTACTAGGCCCACCATATATTTT,CAISELGGTTRPTIYF
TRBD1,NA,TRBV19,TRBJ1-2,TGTGCCAGTAGTACGAACACACCGGGACAGAGCTACACCTTC,CASSTNTPGQSYTF
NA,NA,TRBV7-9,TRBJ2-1,TGTGCCAGCAGCCGTACCGGGCCCAACAATGAGCAGTTCTTC,CASSRTGPNNEQFF
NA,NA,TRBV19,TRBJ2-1,TGTGCCAGTAGTATAGGATGGACAGACTACAATGAGCAGTTCTTC,CASSIGWTDYNEQFF
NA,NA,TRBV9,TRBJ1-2,TGTGCCAGCAGCGTAGCTGGCGGGGCGGATGGCTACACCTTC,CASSVAGGADGYTF
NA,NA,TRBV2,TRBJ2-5,TGTGCCAGCACCGAAACGGCACCTCAAGAGACCCAGTACTTC,CASTETAPQETQYF
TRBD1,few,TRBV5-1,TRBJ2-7,TGCGCCAGCAGCATAGCCGGGACAGGGACCTACGAGCAGTACTTC,CASSIAGTGTYEQYF
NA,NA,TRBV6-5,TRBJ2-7,TGTGCCAGCAGTCTTGACAGAGTAACCTACGAGCAGTACTTC,CASSLDRVTYEQYF
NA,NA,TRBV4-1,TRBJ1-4,TGCGCCAGCAGCCAAGATGGGCCGCGGGAAAAACTGTTTTTT,CASSQDGPREKLFF
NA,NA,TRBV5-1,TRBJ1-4,TGCGCCAGCAGCTTAGAACTCCAGAATGAAAAACTGTTTTTT,CASSLELQNEKLFF
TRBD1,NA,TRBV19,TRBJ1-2,TGTGCCAGTAGTATATGGGCCGGGACAGGGACCTATGGCTACACCTTC,CASSIWAGTGTYGYTF
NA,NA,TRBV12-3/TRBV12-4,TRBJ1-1,TGTGCCAGCAGTTACGGTGGCACTGAAGCTTTCTTT,CASSYGGTEAFF
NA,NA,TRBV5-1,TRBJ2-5,TGCGCCAGCAGCTTGAACAGGCCGGGGGAAGAGACCCAGTACTTC,CASSLNRPGEETQYF
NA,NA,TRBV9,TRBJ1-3,TGTGCCAGCAGCTCAATTTCGGCCTCTGGAAACACCATATATTTT,CASSSISASGNTIYF
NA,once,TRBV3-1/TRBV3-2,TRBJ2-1,TGTGCCAGCAGCCCCCCCAACTGGTACCCCCATGAGCAGTTCTTC,CASSPPNWYPHEQFF
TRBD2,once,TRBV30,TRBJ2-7,TGTGCCCTCTCGGGGGGGAGGGCCTACGAGCAGTACTTC,CALSGGRAYEQYF
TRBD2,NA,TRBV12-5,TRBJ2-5,TGTGCTAGTGGTTTGGGACTAGCGGGGACCCAGTACTTC,CASGLGLAGTQYF
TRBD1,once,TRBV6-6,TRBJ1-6,TGTGCCAGCAGATTAAACAGGGGGGATAATTCACCCCTCCACTTT,CASRLNRGDNSPLHF
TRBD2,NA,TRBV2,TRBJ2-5,TGTGCCAGCAGCAGGACTAGCGGGGGGCGGGGGCAAGAGACCCAGTACTTC,CASSRTSGGRGQETQYF
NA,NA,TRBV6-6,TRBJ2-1,TGTGCCAGCAGTTACTCGATTCGGGACAATGAGCAGTTCTTC,CASSYSIRDNEQFF
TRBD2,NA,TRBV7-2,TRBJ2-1,TGTGCCAGCAGCTCCGGACTAGCGGGGGGGCCGGAGCAGTTCTTC,CASSSGLAGGPEQFF
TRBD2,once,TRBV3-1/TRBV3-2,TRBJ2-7,TGTGCCAGCAGCCAAGATCATGCGGGGGGCCGCTACGAGCAGTACTTC,CASSQDHAGGRYEQYF
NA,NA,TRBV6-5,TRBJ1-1,TGTGCCAGCAGTTACCACGGGGCCTCGGGGAACACTGAAGCTTTCTTT,CASSYHGASGNTEAFF